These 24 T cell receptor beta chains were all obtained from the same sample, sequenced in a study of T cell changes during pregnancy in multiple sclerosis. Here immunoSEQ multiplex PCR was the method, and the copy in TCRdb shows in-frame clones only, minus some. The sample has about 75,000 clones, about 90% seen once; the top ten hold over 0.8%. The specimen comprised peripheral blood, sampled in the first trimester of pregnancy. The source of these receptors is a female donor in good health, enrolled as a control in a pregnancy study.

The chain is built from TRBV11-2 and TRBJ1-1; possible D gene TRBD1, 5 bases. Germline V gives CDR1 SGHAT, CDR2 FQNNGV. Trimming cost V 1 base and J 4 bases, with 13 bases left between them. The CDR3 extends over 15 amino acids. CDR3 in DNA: TGTGCCAGCAGCTTAGTTTACGGGGGTGGCACTGAAGCTTTCTTT. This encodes CASSLVYGGGTEAFF.

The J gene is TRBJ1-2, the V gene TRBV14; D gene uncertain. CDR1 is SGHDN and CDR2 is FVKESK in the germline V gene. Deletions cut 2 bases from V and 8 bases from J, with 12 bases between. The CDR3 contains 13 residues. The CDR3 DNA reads TGTGCCAGCAGCCAATGGGGTCGGGAAGGCTACACCTTC. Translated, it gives CASSQWGREGYTF.

The CDR3 spells CASPSGRCTDTQYF. The DNA for the CDR3 is TGTGCCAGCCCTAGCGGGAGGTGCACAGATACGCAGTATTTT. The chain combines TRBV25-1 with TRBJ2-3, with 11 bases matching TRBD2. The CDR3 runs to 14 residues. Germline CDR1 MGHDK, CDR2 SYGVNS. V was clipped by 8 bases and J by 1 base; unmatched bases: 2. Full variable domain (rest looked up from reference TRBV25-1 and TRBJ2-3): EADIYQTPRYLVIGTGKKITLECSQTMGHDKMYWYQQDPGMELHLIHYSYGVNSTEKGDLSSESTVSRIRTEHFPLTLESARPSHTSQYLCASPSGRCTDTQYFGPGTRLTVL.

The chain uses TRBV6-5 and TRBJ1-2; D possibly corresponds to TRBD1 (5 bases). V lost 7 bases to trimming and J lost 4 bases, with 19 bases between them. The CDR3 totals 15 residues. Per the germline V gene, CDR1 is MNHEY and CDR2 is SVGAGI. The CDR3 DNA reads TGTGCCAGCACCCTAAGAGGGGCCGGGAGCTATGGCTACACCTTC. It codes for CASTLRGAGSYGYTF.

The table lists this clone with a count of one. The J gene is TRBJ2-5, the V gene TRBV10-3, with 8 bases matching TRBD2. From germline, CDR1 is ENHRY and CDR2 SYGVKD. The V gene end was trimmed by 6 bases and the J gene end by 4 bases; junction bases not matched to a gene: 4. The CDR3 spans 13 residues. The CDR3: CAIRTLAGETQYF. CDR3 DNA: TGTGCCATCAGGACTCTAGCGGGAGAGACCCAGTACTTC.

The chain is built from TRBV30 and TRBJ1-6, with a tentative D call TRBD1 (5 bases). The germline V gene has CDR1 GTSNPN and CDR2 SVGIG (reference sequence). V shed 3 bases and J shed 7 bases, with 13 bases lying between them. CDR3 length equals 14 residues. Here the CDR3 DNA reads TGTGCCTGGAGCCCGGGACTTACGAATTCACCCCTCCACTTT. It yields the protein CAWSPGLTNSPLHF.

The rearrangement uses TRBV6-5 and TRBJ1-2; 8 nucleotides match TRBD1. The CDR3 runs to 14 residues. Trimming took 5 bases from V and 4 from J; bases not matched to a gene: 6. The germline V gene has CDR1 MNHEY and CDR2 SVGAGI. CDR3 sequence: CASSPETGVYGYTF. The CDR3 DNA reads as TGTGCCAGCAGTCCTGAGACAGGGGTCTATGGCTACACCTTC.

CDR3 in DNA: TGTGCCAGCAGCGGGGTAGGGGCGGTGAACACTGAAGCTTTCTTT. Encoded protein: CASSGVGAVNTEAFF. V and J are TRBV5-5 and TRBJ1-1; possibly TRBD1 for D (5 bases). CDR3 length: 15 residues. Germline V CDR1 and CDR2: SGHKS, YYEKEE (reference sequence). The V end was cut by 4 bases, the J end by 0 bases, with 13 bases between.

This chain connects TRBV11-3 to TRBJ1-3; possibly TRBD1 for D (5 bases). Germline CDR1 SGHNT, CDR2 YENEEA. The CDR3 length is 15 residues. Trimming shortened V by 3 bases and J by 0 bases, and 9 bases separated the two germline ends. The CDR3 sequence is CASSLGTSSGNTIYF. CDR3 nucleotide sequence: TGTGCCAGCAGCTTGGGGACTAGCTCTGGAAACACCATATATTTT. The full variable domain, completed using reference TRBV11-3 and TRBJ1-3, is EAGVVQSPRYKIIEKKQPVAFWCNPISGHNTLYWYLQNLGQGPELLIRYENEEAVDDSQLPKDRFSAERLKGVDSTLKIQPAELGDSAVYLCASSLGTSSGNTIYFGEGSWLTVV.

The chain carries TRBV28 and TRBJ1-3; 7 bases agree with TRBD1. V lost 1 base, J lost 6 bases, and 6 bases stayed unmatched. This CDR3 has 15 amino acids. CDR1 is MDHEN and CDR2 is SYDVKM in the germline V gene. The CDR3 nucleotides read TGTGCCAGCAGTTTATTAGGGGACAGCCTAAACACCATATATTTT. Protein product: CASSLLGDSLNTIYF.

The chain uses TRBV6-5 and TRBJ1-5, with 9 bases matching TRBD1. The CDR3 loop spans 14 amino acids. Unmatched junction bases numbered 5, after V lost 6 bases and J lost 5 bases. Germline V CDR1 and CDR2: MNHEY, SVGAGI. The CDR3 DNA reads TGTGCCAGCAGCTTGACAGGGGGTGATCAGCCCCAGCATTTT. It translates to CASSLTGGDQPQHF.

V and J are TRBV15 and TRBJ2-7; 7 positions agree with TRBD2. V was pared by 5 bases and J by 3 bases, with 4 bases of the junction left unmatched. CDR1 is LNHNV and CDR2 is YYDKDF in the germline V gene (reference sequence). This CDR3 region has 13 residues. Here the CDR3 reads CATSDAGDYEQYF. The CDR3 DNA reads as TGTGCCACCAGCGATGCGGGGGACTACGAGCAGTACTTC.

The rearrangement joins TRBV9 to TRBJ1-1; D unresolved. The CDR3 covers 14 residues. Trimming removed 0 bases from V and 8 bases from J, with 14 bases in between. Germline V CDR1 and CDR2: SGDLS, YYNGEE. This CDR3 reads CASSVGARPIEAFF. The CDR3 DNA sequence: TGTGCCAGCAGCGTAGGGGCAAGGCCCATCGAAGCTTTCTTT.

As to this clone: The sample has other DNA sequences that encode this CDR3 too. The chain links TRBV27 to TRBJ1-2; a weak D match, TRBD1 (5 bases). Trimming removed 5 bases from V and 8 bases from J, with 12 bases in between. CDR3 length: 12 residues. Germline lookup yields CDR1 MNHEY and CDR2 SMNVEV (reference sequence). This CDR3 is CASSAQGLGYTF. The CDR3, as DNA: TGTGCCAGCAGTGCCCAGGGTTTGGGCTACACCTTC.

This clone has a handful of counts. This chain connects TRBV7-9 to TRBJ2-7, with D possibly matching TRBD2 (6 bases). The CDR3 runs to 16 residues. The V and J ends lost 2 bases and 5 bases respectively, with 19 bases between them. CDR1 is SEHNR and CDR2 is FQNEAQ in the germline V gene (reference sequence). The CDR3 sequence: CASSLTGGTLVDEQYF. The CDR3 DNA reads TGTGCCAGCAGCTTAACCGGGGGAACCCTCGTGGACGAGCAGTACTTC. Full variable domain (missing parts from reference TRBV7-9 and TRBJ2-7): DTGVSQNPRHKITKRGQNVTFRCDPISEHNRLYWYRQTLGQGPEFLTYFQNEAQLEKSRLLSDRFSAERPKGSFSTLEIQRTEQGDSAMYLCASSLTGGTLVDEQYFGPGTRLTVT.

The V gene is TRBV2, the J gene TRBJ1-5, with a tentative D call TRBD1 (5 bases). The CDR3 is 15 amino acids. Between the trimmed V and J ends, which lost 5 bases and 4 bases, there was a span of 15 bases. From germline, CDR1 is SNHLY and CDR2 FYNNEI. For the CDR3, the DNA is TGTGCCAGCAGTTCCCAGAGACAGTTAAATCAGCCCCAGCATTTT. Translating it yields CASSSQRQLNQPQHF.

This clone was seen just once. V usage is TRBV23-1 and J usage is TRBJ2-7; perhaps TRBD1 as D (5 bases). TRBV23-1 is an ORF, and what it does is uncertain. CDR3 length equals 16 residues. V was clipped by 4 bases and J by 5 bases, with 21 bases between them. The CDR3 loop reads CASSREQDHRINEQYF. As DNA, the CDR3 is TGCGCCAGCAGTCGGGAACAGGATCACCGTATCAACGAGCAGTACTTC.

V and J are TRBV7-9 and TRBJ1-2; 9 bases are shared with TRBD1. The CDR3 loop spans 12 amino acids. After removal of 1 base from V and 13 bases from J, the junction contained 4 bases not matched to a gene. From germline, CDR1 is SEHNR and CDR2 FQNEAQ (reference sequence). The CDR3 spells CASSLGDRDSTF. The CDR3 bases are TGTGCCAGCAGCTTAGGGGACAGGGATTCCACCTTC.

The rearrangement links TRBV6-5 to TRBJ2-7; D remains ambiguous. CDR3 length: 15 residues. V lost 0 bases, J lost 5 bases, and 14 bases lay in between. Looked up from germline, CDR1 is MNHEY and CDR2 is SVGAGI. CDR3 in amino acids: CASSYSRLARNEQYF. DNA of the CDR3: TGTGCCAGCAGTTACTCAAGACTCGCAAGGAACGAGCAGTACTTC.

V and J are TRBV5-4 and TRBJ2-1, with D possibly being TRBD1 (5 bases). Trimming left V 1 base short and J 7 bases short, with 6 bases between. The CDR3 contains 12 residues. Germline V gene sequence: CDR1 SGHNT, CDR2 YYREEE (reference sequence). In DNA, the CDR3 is TGTGCCAGCAGCTTGCAGGGTAATGAGCAGTTCTTC. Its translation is CASSLQGNEQFF.

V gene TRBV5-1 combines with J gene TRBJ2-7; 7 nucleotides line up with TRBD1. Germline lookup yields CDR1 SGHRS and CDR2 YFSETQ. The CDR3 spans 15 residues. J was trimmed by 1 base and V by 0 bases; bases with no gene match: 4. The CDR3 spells CASSLGRTGSYEQYF. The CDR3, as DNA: TGCGCCAGCAGCTTGGGACGGACAGGATCCTACGAGCAGTACTTC.

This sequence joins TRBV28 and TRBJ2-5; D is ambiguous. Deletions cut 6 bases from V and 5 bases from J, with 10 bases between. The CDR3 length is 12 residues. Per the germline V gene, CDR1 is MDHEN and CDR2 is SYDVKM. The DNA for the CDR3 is TGTGCCAGCAGCCCGTTCTTCGAGACCCAGTACTTC. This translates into CASSPFFETQYF.

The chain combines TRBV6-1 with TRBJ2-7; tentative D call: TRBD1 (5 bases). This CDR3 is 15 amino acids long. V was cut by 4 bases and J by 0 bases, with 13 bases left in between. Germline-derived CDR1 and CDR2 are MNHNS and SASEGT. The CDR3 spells CASSGRGQGSYEQYF. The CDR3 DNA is TGTGCCAGCAGTGGACGTGGACAAGGCTCCTACGAGCAGTACTTC.

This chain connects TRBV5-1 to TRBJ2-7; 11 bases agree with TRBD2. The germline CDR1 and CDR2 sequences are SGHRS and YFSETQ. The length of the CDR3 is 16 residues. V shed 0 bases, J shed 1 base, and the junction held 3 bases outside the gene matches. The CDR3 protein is CASSLGTSGLSYEQYF. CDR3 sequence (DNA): TGCGCCAGCAGCTTGGGGACTAGCGGGTTGTCCTACGAGCAGTACTTC.